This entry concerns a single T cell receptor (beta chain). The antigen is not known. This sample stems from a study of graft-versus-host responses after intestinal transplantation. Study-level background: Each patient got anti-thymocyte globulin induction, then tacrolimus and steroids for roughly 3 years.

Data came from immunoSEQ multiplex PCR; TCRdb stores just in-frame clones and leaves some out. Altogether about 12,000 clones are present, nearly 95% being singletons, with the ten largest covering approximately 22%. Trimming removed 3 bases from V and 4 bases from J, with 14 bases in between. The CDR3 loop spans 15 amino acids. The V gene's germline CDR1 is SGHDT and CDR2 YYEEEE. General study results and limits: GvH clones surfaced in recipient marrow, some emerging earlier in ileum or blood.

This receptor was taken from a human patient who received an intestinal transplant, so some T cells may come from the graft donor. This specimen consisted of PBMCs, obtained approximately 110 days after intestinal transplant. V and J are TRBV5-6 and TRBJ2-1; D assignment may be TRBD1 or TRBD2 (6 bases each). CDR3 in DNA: TGTGCCAGCAGCTCCCTCGGGGGCGGATACAATGAGCAGTTCTTC. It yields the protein CASSSLGGGYNEQFF.